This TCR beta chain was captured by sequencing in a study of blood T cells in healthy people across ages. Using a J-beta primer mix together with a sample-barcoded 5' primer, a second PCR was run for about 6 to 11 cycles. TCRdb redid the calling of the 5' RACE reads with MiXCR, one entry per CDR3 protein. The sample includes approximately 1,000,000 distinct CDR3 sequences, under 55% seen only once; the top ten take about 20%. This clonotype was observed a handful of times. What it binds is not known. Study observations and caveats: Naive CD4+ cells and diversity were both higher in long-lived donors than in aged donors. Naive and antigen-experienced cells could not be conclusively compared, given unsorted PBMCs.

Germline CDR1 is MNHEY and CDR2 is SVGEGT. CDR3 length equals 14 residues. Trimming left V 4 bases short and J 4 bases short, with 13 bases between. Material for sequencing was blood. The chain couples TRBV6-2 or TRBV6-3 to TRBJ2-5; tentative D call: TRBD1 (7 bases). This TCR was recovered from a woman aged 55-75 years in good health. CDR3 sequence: CASSSQGGPETQYF. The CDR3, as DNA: TGTGCCAGCAGTTCCCAGGGGGGCCCAGAGACCCAGTACTTC.